The 10 T cell receptor beta chains listed next were all sequenced from one sample in a study of blood T cell repertoires in COVID-19. Only in-frame clones appear in the TCRdb table, and some are missing; sequencing was by immunoSEQ multiplex PCR. This table holds some 220,000 clones, 86% found once. Sequencing was carried out using PBMCs or T cells enriched from blood (not recorded which). These receptors were obtained from a woman between 45 and 65 years old in a cohort exposed to, infected with or recovered from COVID-19 (not recorded which).

The V call is TRBV10-1, the J call TRBJ1-2; D not resolved. Between the trimmed V and J ends, which lost 8 bases and 3 bases, there was a span of 16 bases. CDR1 is WNHNN, CDR2 SYGVQD, per germline (reference sequence). The CDR3 has 14 residues. The DNA for the CDR3 is TGCGCCAGCGCGGAGGGTTACCTCGACTATGGCTACACCTTC. This translates into CASAEGYLDYGYTF.

The chain uses TRBV7-2 and TRBJ1-6; D is uncertain. Trimming removed 1 base at V and 6 bases at J, with 13 bases between. CDR3 length: 16 residues. Germline V lookup: CDR1 SGHTA, CDR2 FQGNSA. CDR3 protein: CASSLGGRLINSPLHF. For the CDR3, the DNA is TGTGCCAGCAGCTTAGGCGGCCGGCTAATTAATTCACCCCTCCACTTT.

The chain combines TRBV13 with TRBJ2-7, with D unresolved. CDR3 size: 12 residues. Germline-derived CDR1 and CDR2 are PRHDT and FYEKMQ (reference sequence). Trimming took off 5 bases at V and 4 bases at J, with 9 bases between the two ends. CDR3 in amino acids: CASSQSGYEQYF. The CDR3 region has the DNA TGTGCCAGCAGCCAATCAGGATACGAGCAGTACTTC.

This clone was recorded only once. The chain links TRBV7-2 to TRBJ1-1; D may be TRBD1 (5 bases). V shed 5 bases and J shed 8 bases, with 15 bases lying between them. The CDR3 runs 13 residues. Germline loops: CDR1 SGHTA, CDR2 FQGNSA. CDR3 amino acids: CASSPTLWGEAFF. CDR3 in DNA: TGTGCCAGCAGCCCTACACTATGGGGCGAAGCTTTCTTT.

The V call is TRBV2, the J call TRBJ1-2, with 8 bases matching TRBD1. The CDR3 contains 15 residues. Germline CDR1 and CDR2: SNHLY and FYNNEI. With 7 bases clipped from V and 5 bases from J, the junction kept 12 bases outside the gene matches. The CDR3 DNA is TGTGCCAGCAACAAGGACAGGGCCCTAGAGTATGGCTACACCTTC. Translation: CASNKDRALEYGYTF.

The chain is built from TRBV14 and TRBJ2-1, with TRBD1 identical over 10 bases. The V and J ends lost 3 bases and 6 bases, in that order; junction bases with no gene match: 8. The CDR3 has 16 residues. The germline CDR1 and CDR2 sequences are SGHDN and FVKESK. CDR3 protein: CASSQWDRGMANEQFF. The CDR3 DNA reads as TGTGCCAGCAGCCAGTGGGACAGGGGTATGGCCAATGAGCAGTTCTTC.

The chain employs TRBV12-3 or TRBV12-4 and TRBJ1-1; D not resolved. The germline V and J ends were trimmed by 5 bases and 2 bases, with 9 bases remaining between them. This CDR3 spans 13 amino acids. CDR3 in amino acids: CASSIVTNTEAFF. The CDR3 DNA reads TGTGCCAGCAGTATCGTCACTAACACTGAAGCTTTCTTT.

This chain joins TRBV27 and TRBJ2-1, with 7 bases aligning to TRBD1. The J segment lost 7 bases and the V segment lost 8 bases, leaving 17 bases of the junction unmatched. The germline V gene encodes CDR1 MNHEY and CDR2 SMNVEV (reference sequence). The CDR3 spans 16 residues. The CDR3 reads CASPVTGTEPWNEQFF. The CDR3, as DNA: TGTGCCAGCCCCGTTACCGGGACAGAACCATGGAATGAGCAGTTCTTC.

The chain uses TRBV30 and TRBJ1-2; D gene uncertain. This CDR3 contains 13 residues. Trimming took 0 bases from V and 4 from J, leaving 9 bases between them. Germline assignment: CDR1 GTSNPN and CDR2 SVGIG (reference sequence). The CDR3: CAWSVRQVYGYTF. The CDR3 bases are TGTGCCTGGAGTGTAAGGCAGGTCTATGGCTACACCTTC.

V usage is TRBV3-1 (or the pseudogene TRBV3-2) and J usage is TRBJ2-7; tentative D call: TRBD2 (6 bases). Trimming took off 1 base at V and 2 bases at J, with 12 bases between the two ends. The CDR3 has 15 amino acids. Germline loops: CDR1 LGHDT, CDR2 YNNKEL (reference sequence). Written as DNA, the CDR3 is TGTGCCAGCAGCCAAGGGCGTCTAGCGACCTACGAGCAGTACTTC. It codes for CASSQGRLATYEQYF.